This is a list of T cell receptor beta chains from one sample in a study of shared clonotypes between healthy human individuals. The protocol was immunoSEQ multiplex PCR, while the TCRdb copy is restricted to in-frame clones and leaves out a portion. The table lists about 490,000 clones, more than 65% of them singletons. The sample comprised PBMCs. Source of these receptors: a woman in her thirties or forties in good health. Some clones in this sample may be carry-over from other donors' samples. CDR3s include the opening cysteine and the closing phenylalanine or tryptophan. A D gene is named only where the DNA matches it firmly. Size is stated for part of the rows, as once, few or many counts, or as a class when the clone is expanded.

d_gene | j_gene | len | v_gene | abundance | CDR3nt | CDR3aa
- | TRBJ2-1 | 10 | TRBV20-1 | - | TGCAGTGCCCGTCAGAATGAGCAGTTCTTC | CSARQNEQFF
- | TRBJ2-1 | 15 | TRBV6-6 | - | TGTGCCAGCAGCCAAGACCCGGCGCCCTACAATGAGCAGTTCTTC | CASSQDPAPYNEQFF
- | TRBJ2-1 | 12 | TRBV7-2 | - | TGTGCCAGCAGCTTAAGAACGAATGAGCAGTTCTTC | CASSLRTNEQFF
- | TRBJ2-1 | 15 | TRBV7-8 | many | TGTGCCAGCAGCTTAAGGCGTTTTCCGACAAATGAGCAGTTCTTC | CASSLRRFPTNEQFF
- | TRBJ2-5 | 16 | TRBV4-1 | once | TGCGCCAGCAGCCGAGCCCGACATGGGGGTCAAGAGACCCAGTACTTC | CASSRARHGGQETQYF
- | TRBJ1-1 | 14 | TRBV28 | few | TGTGCCAGCTCCCGTCTCAGCGGGGGCACTGAAGCTTTCTTT | CASSRLSGGTEAFF
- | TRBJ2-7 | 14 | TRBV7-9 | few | TGTGCCAGCAGCTCTGCAGGGGCCTCCTACGAGCAGTACTTC | CASSSAGASYEQYF
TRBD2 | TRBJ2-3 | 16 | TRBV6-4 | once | TGTGCCAGCAGTGAACTAGCGGGAGACAGCACAGATACGCAGTATTTT | CASSELAGDSTDTQYF
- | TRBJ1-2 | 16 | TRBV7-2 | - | TGTGCCAGCAGCTTAGTCCCAGGAGGGGTTGGCTTGGGCTACACCTTC | CASSLVPGGVGLGYTF
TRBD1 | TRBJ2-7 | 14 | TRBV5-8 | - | TGTGCCAGCAGCTCGAGACAGGGGTATTACGAGCAGTACTTC | CASSSRQGYYEQYF
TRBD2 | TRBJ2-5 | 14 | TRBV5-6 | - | TGTGCCAGCGCGGCCTCGGGGAGGGTCGAGACCCAGTACTTC | CASAASGRVETQYF
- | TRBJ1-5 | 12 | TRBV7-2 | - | TGTGCCAGCAGCTTCGTGAATCAGCCCCAGCATTTT | CASSFVNQPQHF
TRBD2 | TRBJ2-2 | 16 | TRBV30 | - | TGTGCCTGGCCCAGCGGGAGCAGCCCGGACACCGGGGAGCTGTTTTTT | CAWPSGSSPDTGELFF
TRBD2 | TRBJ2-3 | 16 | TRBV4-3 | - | TGCGCCAGCAGCCCCGTGGGGGGAGGGAGCACAGATACGCAGTATTTT | CASSPVGGGSTDTQYF
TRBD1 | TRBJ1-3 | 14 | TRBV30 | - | TGTGCCTGGCGTGTGACAGGGAATGGAAACACCATATATTTT | CAWRVTGNGNTIYF
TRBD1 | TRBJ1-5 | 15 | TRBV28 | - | TGTGCCAGCAGTGGCGGGACAGGGGTCTCTCAGCCCCAGCATTTT | CASSGGTGVSQPQHF
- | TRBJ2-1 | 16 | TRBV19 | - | TGTGCCAGTAGTATCCTAGGCCGGACAGTCTACAATGAGCAGTTCTTC | CASSILGRTVYNEQFF
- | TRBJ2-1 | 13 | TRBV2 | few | TGTGCCAGCAGGGCAGGGGAGGTCGGGGAGCAGTTCTTC | CASRAGEVGEQFF
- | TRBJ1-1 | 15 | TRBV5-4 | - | TGTGCCAGCAGCGGGGCGGGGGGGCTGAACACTGAAGCTTTCTTT | CASSGAGGLNTEAFF
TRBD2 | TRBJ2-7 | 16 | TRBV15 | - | TGTGCCACCAGCAGGTCCGGACTAGCGGGCACCTACGAGCAGTACTTC | CATSRSGLAGTYEQYF
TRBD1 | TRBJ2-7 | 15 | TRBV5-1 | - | TGCGCCAGCAGCTCCAGAGGACAGGGCAGCCACGAGCAGTACTTC | CASSSRGQGSHEQYF
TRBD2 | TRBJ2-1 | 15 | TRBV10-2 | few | TGCGCCAGCAGGAACAAGCTAGCGGGAGGTTCTGAGCAGTTCTTC | CASRNKLAGGSEQFF
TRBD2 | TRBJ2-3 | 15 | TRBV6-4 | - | TGTGCCAGCAGTGTTACAGCGGGAGTTTCCGATACGCAGTATTTT | CASSVTAGVSDTQYF
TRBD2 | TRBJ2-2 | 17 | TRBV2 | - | TGTGCCAGCAGTGAATTGATGACTAGCGGGAGACCCGGGGAGCTGTTTTTT | CASSELMTSGRPGELFF
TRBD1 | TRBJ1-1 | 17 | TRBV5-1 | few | TGCGCCAGCAGCTCACCCGGGACAGGGGCCACCAACACTGAAGCTTTCTTT | CASSSPGTGATNTEAFF
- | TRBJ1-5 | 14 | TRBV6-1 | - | TGTGCCAGCAGCATGGCGAATACGGATCAGCCCCAGCATTTT | CASSMANTDQPQHF
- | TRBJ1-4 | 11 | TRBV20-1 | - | TGCAGTGCTAATCAAAACGGAAAACTGTTTTTT | CSANQNGKLFF
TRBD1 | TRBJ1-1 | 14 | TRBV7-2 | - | TGTGCCAGCAGCCCCCAGGGACAGAGCACTGAAGCTTTCTTT | CASSPQGQSTEAFF